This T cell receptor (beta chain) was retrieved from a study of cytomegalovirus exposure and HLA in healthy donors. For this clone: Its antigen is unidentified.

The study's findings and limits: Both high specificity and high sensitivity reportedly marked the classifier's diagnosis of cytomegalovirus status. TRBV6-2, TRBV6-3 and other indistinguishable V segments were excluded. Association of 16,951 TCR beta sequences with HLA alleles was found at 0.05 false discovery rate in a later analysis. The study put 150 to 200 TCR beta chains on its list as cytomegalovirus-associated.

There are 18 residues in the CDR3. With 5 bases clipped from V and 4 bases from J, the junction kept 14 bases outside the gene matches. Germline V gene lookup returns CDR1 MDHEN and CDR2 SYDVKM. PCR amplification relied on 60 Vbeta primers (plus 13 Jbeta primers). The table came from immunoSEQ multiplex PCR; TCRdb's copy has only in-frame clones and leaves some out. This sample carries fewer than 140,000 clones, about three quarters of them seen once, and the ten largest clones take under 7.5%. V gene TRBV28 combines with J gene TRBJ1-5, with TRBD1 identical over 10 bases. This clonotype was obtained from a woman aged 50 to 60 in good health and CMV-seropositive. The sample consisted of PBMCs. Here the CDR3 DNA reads TGTGCCAGCAGTGTTACCGGGACAGGGGTTGCGGGAAATCAGCCCCAGCATTTT. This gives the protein CASSVTGTGVAGNQPQHF.